The source of this T cell receptor (beta chain) is a study of T cell responses to AZD1222 COVID-19 vaccine. The length of the CDR3 is 16 residues. V was clipped by 4 bases and J by 3 bases; unmatched bases: 8. Germline V lookup: CDR1 SGHVS, CDR2 FQNEAQ. In regard to this clone: Antigen specificity is unknown.

Second-dose intervals of approximately 4 or approximately 12 weeks were pooled. Sequencing was performed with immunoSEQ multiplex PCR; in TCRdb, only in-frame clones are kept and a portion is missing. Among approximately 140,000 clones listed, 80% to 95% were seen once. Findings and caveats of the study: Seropositive status at baseline applied to only a handful of AZD1222 recipients.

This sequence was found in an adult who received the AZD1222 COVID-19 vaccine. The chain recombines TRBV7-8 with TRBJ1-5; 8 nucleotides agree with TRBD1. The starting material was peripheral blood, obtained 28 days after the second AZD1222 dose. CDR3 coding DNA: TGTGCCAGCAGCTCAGACAGGGGAAGGAACAATCAGCCCCAGCATTTT. Translation: CASSSDRGRNNQPQHF. Based on the CDR3 plus reference TRBV7-8 and TRBJ1-5, the full variable domain is GAGVSQSPRYKVAKRGQDVALRCDPISGHVSLFWYQQALGQGPEFLTYFQNEAQLDKSGLPSDRFFAERPEGSVSTLKIQRTQQEDSAVYLCASSSDRGRNNQPQHFGDGTRLSIL.